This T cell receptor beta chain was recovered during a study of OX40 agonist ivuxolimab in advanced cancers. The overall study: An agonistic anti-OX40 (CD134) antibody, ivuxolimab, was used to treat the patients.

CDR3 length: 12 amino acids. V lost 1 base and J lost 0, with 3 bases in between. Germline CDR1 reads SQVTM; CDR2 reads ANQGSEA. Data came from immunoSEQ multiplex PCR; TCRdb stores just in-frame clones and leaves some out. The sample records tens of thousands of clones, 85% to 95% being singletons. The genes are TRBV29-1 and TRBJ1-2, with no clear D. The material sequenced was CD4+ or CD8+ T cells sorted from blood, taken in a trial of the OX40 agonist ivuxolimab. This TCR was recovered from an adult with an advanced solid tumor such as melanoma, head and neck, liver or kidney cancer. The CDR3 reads CSVEAANYGYTF. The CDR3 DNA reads TGCAGCGTTGAAGCAGCTAACTATGGCTACACCTTC. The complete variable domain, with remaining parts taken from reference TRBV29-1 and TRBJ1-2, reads SAVISQKPSRDICQRGTSLTIQCQVDSQVTMMFWYRQQPGQSLTLIATANQGSEATYESGFVIDKFPISRPNLTFSTLTVSNMSPEDSSIYLCSVEAANYGYTFGSGTRLTVV.